This is a list of T cell receptor beta chains from one sample in a study of cytomegalovirus exposure and HLA in healthy donors. Repertoires were generated with immunoSEQ multiplex PCR, while TCRdb's copy carries only in-frame clones and drops some. Among roughly 180,000 clones, 84% were seen once, and the ten largest hold 4.8%. The specimen sequenced was PBMCs. The receptors come from a man aged 18 to 29 in good health and CMV-seronegative. Each CDR3 is given with its conserved first and last residue. Fields, in order: clone size, J gene, D gene, V gene, CDR3 DNA, CDR3 protein. D genes are given only for firm matches. Some rows mark clone size as missing; the rest say once, few, many or name a class of expanded clone.

size: -; J: TRBJ2-7; D: -; V: TRBV28; DNA: TGTGCCAGCAGTTTAGGCCTCGATACCTACGAGCAGTACTTC; CDR3: CASSLGLDTYEQYF
size: -; J: TRBJ2-7; D: TRBD2; V: TRBV10-2; DNA: TGCGCCAGCAGTGAGTTGAGACTAGCGGGGCGGACTGCGGACGAGCAGTACTTC; CDR3: CASSELRLAGRTADEQYF
size: -; J: TRBJ1-4; D: -; V: TRBV6-5; DNA: TGTGCCAGCGGTCTCGGGGGAAATGAAAAACTGTTTTTT; CDR3: CASGLGGNEKLFF
size: -; J: TRBJ2-7; D: -; V: TRBV6-1; DNA: TGTGCCAGCAGTGAGTACTTCGGGGCCTACGAGCAGTACTTC; CDR3: CASSEYFGAYEQYF
size: -; J: TRBJ2-7; D: -; V: TRBV6-1; DNA: TGTGCCAGCAGTGAAGCAGGGGCCTCCTACGAGCAGTACTTC; CDR3: CASSEAGASYEQYF
size: few; J: TRBJ1-3; D: -; V: TRBV6-1; DNA: TGTGCCAGCAGTGAGCTGAGCTCTGGAAACACCATATATTTT; CDR3: CASSELSSGNTIYF
size: -; J: TRBJ1-1; D: -; V: TRBV7-7; DNA: TGTGCTAGCAGCGCCAATAGGAACACTGAAGCTTTCTTT; CDR3: CASSANRNTEAFF
size: few; J: TRBJ1-5; D: TRBD1; V: TRBV5-6; DNA: TGTGCCAGCAGCTTGTTAGGGGGCAGGCAGCCCCAGCATTTT; CDR3: CASSLLGGRQPQHF
size: -; J: TRBJ1-1; D: -; V: TRBV2; DNA: TGTGCCAGCAGTGAACAGAAACTTAGCGGGACTGAAGCTTTCTTT; CDR3: CASSEQKLSGTEAFF
size: -; J: TRBJ2-3; D: -; V: TRBV2; DNA: TGTGCCAGCAGAGAGACAGATACGCAGTATTTT; CDR3: CASRETDTQYF
size: -; J: TRBJ1-5; D: -; V: TRBV15; DNA: TGTGCCACCAGCAGAGAGTTGAGGTATCAGCCCCAGCATTTT; CDR3: CATSRELRYQPQHF